This T cell receptor (beta chain) comes out of a study of CD8+ T cells in alopecia areata. The treatment is: oral pan-JAK inhibitor, 5-10 mg twice daily. Regarding the study as a whole: Mice showed TCR sharing more clearly than patients did, possibly owing to HLA.

Extracted RNA was reverse transcribed into cDNA, the sequencing template. The repertoire was sequenced with immunoSEQ multiplex PCR; TCRdb's copy has only in-frame clones and lacks some. Of under 200,000 clones in the sample, around three fifths are singletons; the top ten hold more than 13%. The CDR3 extends over 12 amino acids. Germline CDR1 is SQVTM and CDR2 is ANQGSEA. V dropped 4 bases and J dropped 2 bases, with 7 bases sitting between them. In regard to this clone: Its antigen is as yet unknown.

Sample: CD4+ T cells sorted from blood, taken at week 24, from a patient treated with tofacitinib. The J gene is TRBJ2-3, the V gene TRBV29-1; D might be TRBD1 (6 bases). The source of this sequence is a human donor with alopecia areata. CDR3 residues: CSVGTDTDTQYF. CDR3 coding DNA: TGCAGCGTTGGGACAGACACAGATACGCAGTATTTT.